The clone carrying this T cell receptor (beta chain) was picked up many times. The target antigen is unknown. Unsorted libraries were generated from 2 million PBMCs held at -80 degrees C. The CDR3 contains 15 residues. V shed 2 bases and J shed 0 bases, with 11 bases lying between them. In germline, CDR1 is SGHRS, CDR2 YFSETQ. Using its own MiXCR run on the 5' RACE reads, TCRdb lists one record per CDR3 protein. The sample has tens of thousands of distinct CDR3 sequences; roughly 3.3% are singletons. The data belong to a study of neurological immune-mediated disorders. About the study: Secondary progressive cases numbered 3 among the approximately 35 multiple sclerosis patients, while the other 31 were relapsing-remitting. Study results and caveats: Neither clinical nor MRI features showed any association with the multiple sclerosis repertoire cluster, and the authors stated that larger cohorts are needed. None of the CDR3 amino acid sequences found in expanded clones was shared across subjects. This suggests that the TCR-beta repertoires were private in all groups.

The TCR originated in a woman between 45 and 65 years old with multiple sclerosis. Sequences were obtained from PBMCs. The gene calls are TRBV5-1 and TRBJ1-2, with TRBD1 as a possible D gene (5 bases). The CDR3 is CASSLGDGANYGYTF. Here the CDR3 DNA reads TGCGCCAGCAGCTTAGGGGACGGTGCTAACTATGGCTACACCTTC. The variable domain in full, completed from reference TRBV5-1 and TRBJ1-2, reads KAGVTQTPRYLIKTRGQQVTLSCSPISGHRSVSWYQQTPGQGLQFLFEYFSETQRNKGNFPGRFSGRQFSNSRSEMNVSTLELGDSALYLCASSLGDGANYGYTFGSGTRLTVV.